This entry describes one T cell receptor (beta chain). The clone's antigen remains unknown. No base quality values were provided; no much bigger clone lies one nucleotide off. TCRbeta CDR3 regions were amplified from genomic DNA using the immunoSEQ Assay, a bias-controlled multiplex PCR. Per the original workflow: Within the assay, amplification of reference gene primers was used to estimate how many nucleated cells each sample contained. To quantify the absolute abundance of each unique TCRbeta CDR3 rearrangement, sequence reads were collapsed and filtered. Productive Simpson clonality was computed per sample as the square root of Simpson's diversity index over productive rearrangements. As stored in TCRdb, this immuneACCESS dataset retains in-frame rearrangements with V and J assigned. A fraction of the clones does not appear; measured against another copy, unresolved V genes explain less than half of the discrepancy, and the remainder lacks a known reason. The DNA gave D and trimming, while V, J and clone size come from that table. The sample contains fewer than 150,000 clones, approximately 83% of them found a single time. The top ten constitute around 20% of the sample.

Another Seattle source contributed samples from volunteer blood donors who had recovered from COVID-19. The collaborating institutions used their own protocols to collect whole blood in K2EDTA tubes. For TCRbeta analysis, collaborator samples were shipped as frozen whole blood, as isolated PBMCs, or as DNA extracted from either sample type. Trimming at the junction amounts to 1 base on V and 5 bases on J, and the germline ends lie 8 bases apart. The germline V gene gives CDR1 as KGHSH and CDR2 as LQKENI. Including cysteine and phenylalanine, the CDR3 has 13 amino acids. Only CDR3 DNA is held: 39 bases, read in frame from base 1. This sample stems from a study of blood T cell repertoires in COVID-19 (dated by TCRdb to 2020 to 2021). Some background on the complete study: The collaborator samples originated in the United States, Italy and Spain and spanned the acute and convalescent phases of COVID-19. The material from the prospective study consisted of cDNA or gDNA derived from T cells, B-cell-depleted T cells, or PBMCs. The dataset comprised deeply sampled blood TCRbeta repertoires from subjects exposed to, actively infected with, or recovered from COVID-19. The repertoires were made available in a free public database intended to serve as a resource for research on the immune response to SARS-CoV-2. Samples came from the ongoing ImmuneRACE study (first 160 participants) plus 1,254 subjects from 6 global collaborators. Sample metadata almost always included a de-identified subject ID, COVID-19 status, age in years and sex. HLA class I and class II types, where available, came from metadata supplied by the sample provider rather than from assay-based typing. The paper as a whole reports these results and caveats: Clinical and demographic metadata were provided uncurated, with the amount varying by source and participant.

This sequence uses TRBV18 and TRBJ2-5, with an unclear D gene assignment. This clonotype was obtained from a woman aged 45 to 65 who had recovered from COVID-19. Sequenced: peripheral blood. The CDR3 is CASSPQNGETQYF. The DNA reads TGTGCCAGCTCACCACAGAACGGTGAGACCCAGTACTTC.